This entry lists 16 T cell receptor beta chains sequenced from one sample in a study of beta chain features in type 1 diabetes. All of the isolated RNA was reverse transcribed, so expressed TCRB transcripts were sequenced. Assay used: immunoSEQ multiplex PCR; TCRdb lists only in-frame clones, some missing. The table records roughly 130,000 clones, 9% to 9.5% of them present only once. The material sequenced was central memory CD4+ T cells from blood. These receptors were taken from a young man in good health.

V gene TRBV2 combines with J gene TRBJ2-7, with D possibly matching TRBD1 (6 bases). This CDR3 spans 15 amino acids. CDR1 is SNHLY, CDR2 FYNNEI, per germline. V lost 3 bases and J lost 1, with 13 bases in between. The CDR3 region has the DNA TGTGCCAGCAGTGAGCAGGGACACAGTTCCTACGAGCAGTACTTC. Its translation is CASSEQGHSSYEQYF. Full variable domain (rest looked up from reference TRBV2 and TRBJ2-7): EPEVTQTPSHQVTQMGQEVILRCVPISNHLYFYWYRQILGQKVEFLVSFYNNEISEKSEIFDDQFSVERPDGSNFTLKIRSTKLEDSAMYFCASSEQGHSSYEQYFGPGTRLTVT.

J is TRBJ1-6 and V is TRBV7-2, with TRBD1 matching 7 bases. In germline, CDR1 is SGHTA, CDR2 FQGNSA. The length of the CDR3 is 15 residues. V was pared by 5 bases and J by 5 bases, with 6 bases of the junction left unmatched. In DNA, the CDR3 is TGTGCCAGCAGCCCCCCTAGGGGGCATAATTCACCCCTCCACTTT. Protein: CASSPPRGHNSPLHF.

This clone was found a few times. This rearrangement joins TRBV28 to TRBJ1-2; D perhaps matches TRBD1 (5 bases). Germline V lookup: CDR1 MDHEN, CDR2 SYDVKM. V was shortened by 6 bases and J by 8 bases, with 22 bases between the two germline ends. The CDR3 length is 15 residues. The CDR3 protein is CASRSTGAFGGGYTF. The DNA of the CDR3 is TGTGCCAGCAGAAGTACCGGGGCCTTTGGAGGGGGCTACACCTTC.

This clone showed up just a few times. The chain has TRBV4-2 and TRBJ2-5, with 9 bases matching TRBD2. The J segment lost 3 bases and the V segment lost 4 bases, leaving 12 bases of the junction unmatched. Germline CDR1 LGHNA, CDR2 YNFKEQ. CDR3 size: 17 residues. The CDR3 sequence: CASSRLEGGGAEETQYF. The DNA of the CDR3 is TGTGCCAGCAGCCGTCTAGAGGGCGGGGGGGCCGAAGAGACCCAGTACTTC.

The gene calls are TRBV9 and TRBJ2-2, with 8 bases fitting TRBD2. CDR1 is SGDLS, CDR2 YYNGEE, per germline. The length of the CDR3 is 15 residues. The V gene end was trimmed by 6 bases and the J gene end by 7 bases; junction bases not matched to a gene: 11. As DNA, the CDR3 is TGTGCCAGCAATTCTCCGGGGGGGCCCGGCGGGGAGCTGTTTTTT. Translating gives CASNSPGGPGGELFF.

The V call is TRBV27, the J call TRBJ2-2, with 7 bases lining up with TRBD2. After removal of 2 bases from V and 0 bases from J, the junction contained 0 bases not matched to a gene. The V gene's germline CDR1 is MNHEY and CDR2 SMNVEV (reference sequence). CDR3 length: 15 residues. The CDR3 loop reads CASSLGGANTGELFF. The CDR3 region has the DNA TGTGCCAGCAGTTTAGGGGGGGCGAACACCGGGGAGCTGTTTTTT.

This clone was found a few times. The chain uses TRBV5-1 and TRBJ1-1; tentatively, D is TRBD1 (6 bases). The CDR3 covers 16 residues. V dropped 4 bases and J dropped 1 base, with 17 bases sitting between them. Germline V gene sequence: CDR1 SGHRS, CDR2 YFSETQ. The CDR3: CASSTTTGRKNTEAFF. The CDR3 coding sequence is TGCGCCAGCAGCACTACGACAGGTAGGAAGAACACTGAAGCTTTCTTT.

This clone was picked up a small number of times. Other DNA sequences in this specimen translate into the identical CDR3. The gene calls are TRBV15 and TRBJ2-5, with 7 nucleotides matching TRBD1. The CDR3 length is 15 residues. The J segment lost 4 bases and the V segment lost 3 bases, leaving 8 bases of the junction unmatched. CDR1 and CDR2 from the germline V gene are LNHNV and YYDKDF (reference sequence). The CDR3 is CATSRDTGTVETQYF. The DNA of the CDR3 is TGTGCCACCAGCAGGGACACCGGGACAGTAGAGACCCAGTACTTC. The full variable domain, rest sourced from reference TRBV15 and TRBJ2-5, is DAMVIQNPRYQVTQFGKPVTLSCSQTLNHNVMYWYQQKSSQAPKLLFHYYDKDFNNEADTPDNFQSRRPNTSFCFLDIRSPGLGDTAMYLCATSRDTGTVETQYFGPGTRLLVL.

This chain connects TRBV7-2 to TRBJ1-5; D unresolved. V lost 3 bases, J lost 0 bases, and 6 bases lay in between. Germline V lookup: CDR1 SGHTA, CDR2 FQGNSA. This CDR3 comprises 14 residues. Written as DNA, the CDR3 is TGTGCCAGCAGCTTCCTCTATAGCAATCAGCCCCAGCATTTT. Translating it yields CASSFLYSNQPQHF. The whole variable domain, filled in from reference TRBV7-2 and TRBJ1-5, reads GAGVSQSPSNKVTEKGKDVELRCDPISGHTALYWYRQSLGQGLEFLIYFQGNSAPDKSGLPSDRFSAERTGGSVSTLTIQRTQQEDSAVYLCASSFLYSNQPQHFGDGTRLSIL.

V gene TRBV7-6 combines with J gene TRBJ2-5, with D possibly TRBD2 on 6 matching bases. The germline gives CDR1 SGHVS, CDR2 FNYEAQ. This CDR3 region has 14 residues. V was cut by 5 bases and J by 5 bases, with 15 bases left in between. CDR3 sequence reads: CASSKTGGRETQYF. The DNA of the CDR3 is TGTGCCAGCAGCAAAACCGGGGGTAGGGAGACCCAGTACTTC.

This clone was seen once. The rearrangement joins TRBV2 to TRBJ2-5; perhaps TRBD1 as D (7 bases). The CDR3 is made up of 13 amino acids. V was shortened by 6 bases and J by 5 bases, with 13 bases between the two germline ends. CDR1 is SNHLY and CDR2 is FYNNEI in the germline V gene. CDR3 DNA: TGTGCCAGCAGGGCAGGGGGGCCGGAGACCCAGTACTTC. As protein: CASRAGGPETQYF.

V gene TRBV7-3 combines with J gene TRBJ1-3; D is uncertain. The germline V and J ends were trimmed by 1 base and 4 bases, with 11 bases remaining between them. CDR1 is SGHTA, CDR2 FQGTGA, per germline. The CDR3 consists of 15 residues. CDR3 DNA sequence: TGTGCCAGCAGCTTAATGAGGGTCCCGGGAAACACCATATATTTT. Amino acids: CASSLMRVPGNTIYF.

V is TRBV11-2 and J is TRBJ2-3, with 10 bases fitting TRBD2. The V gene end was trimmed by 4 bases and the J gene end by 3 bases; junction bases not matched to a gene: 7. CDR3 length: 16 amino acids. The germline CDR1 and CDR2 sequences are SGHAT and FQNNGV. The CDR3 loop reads CASSSRGAGGTDTQYF. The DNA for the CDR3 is TGTGCCAGCAGCTCTCGAGGAGCGGGGGGGACAGATACGCAGTATTTT. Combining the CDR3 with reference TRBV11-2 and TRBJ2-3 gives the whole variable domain EAGVAQSPRYKIIEKRQSVAFWCNPISGHATLYWYQQILGQGPKLLIQFQNNGVVDDSQLPKDRFSAERLKGVDSTLKIQPAKLEDSAVYLCASSSRGAGGTDTQYFGPGTRLTVL.

Here the CDR3 reads CASTLGAKGEQYF. CDR3 coding DNA: TGTGCCAGCACCCTGGGGGCGAAGGGGGAGCAGTACTTC. This sequence joins TRBV5-4 and TRBJ2-7; D might be TRBD1 (6 bases). The CDR3 sequence is 13 residues long. CDR1 SGHNT and CDR2 YYREEE come from the germline V gene (reference sequence). V lost 6 bases, J lost 7 bases, and 17 bases lay in between.

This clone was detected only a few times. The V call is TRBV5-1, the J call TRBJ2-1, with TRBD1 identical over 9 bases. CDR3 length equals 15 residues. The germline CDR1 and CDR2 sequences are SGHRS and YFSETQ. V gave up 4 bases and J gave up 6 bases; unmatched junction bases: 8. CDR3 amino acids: CASSVQGQGRNEQFF. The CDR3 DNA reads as TGCGCCAGCAGCGTCCAGGGACAGGGACGCAATGAGCAGTTCTTC.

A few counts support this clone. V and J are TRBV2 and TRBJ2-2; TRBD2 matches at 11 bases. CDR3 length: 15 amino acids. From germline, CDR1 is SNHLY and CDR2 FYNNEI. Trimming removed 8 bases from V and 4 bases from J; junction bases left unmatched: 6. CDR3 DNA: TGTGCCAGCCGTCCCGGGACTAGCGGCACCGGGGAGCTGTTTTTT. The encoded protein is CASRPGTSGTGELFF.